The 9 T cell receptor beta chains below come from one sample, sequenced in a study of blood T cell repertoires in COVID-19. Assay: immunoSEQ multiplex PCR; the TCRdb copy retains only in-frame clones and omits some. The sample records approximately 480,000 clones, 87% being singletons. What was sequenced was PBMCs or T cells enriched from blood (not recorded which). The receptors here all came from a young woman who had recovered from COVID-19.

The genes are TRBV4-1 and TRBJ2-7, with D uncertain. CDR3 size: 14 residues. Germline assignment: CDR1 MGHRA and CDR2 YSYEKL. V was shortened by 5 bases and J by 0 bases, with 11 bases between the two germline ends. Here the CDR3 reads CASSWAVSSYEQYF. The CDR3 DNA reads TGCGCCAGCAGCTGGGCCGTCAGCTCCTACGAGCAGTACTTC.

The genes are TRBV24-1 and TRBJ2-3, with D possibly matching TRBD1 (5 bases). This CDR3 has 16 amino acids. V lost 4 bases and J 1 base, leaving 14 bases between the germline ends. Per the germline V gene, CDR1 is KGHDR and CDR2 is SFDVKD. As DNA, the CDR3 is TGTGCCACCAGTGAGGCATCGGGCAGGGGCACAGATACGCAGTATTTT. Protein product: CATSEASGRGTDTQYF.

On this clone itself: Other DNA sequences in this specimen translate into the identical CDR3. The chain is built from TRBV2 and TRBJ1-2; 7 nucleotides align to TRBD1. V lost 4 bases and J lost 4; bases outside the gene matches: 0. The CDR3 consists of 12 residues. The germline gives CDR1 SNHLY, CDR2 FYNNEI. The CDR3 DNA reads as TGTGCCAGCAGTGGACAGGGCTATGGCTACACCTTC. Protein product: CASSGQGYGYTF.

The rearrangement links TRBV3-1 (or the pseudogene TRBV3-2) to TRBJ1-3; 7 positions match TRBD1. J was trimmed by 3 bases and V by 1 base; bases with no gene match: 0. Germline lookup yields CDR1 LGHDT and CDR2 YNNKEL (reference sequence). The CDR3 contains 14 residues. For the CDR3, the DNA is TGTGCCAGCAGCCAAGCAGGGGGTGGAAACACCATATATTTT. It yields the protein CASSQAGGGNTIYF.

This clone has just a few counts. The V gene is TRBV5-1, the J gene TRBJ2-1, with 15 bases identical to TRBD2. Germline values: CDR1 SGHRS, CDR2 YFSETQ. The CDR3 consists of 17 residues. J gave up 6 bases and V 3 bases, and 7 bases lay outside the gene matches. The CDR3 nucleotides are TGCGCCAGCAGCTGGGGACTAGCGGGGGGTGCCCCCAATGAGCAGTTCTTC. Protein product: CASSWGLAGGAPNEQFF.

This clone was observed a few times. The genes are TRBV7-3 and TRBJ1-5; perhaps TRBD1 as D (6 bases). The CDR3 sequence is 15 residues long. Germline V gene data show CDR1 as SGHTA and CDR2 as FQGTGA. Trimming stripped 2 bases from V and 7 bases from J, with 15 bases between. The chain's CDR3 is CASSLEWGQGQPQHF. CDR3 nucleotides: TGTGCCAGCAGCTTAGAGTGGGGGCAGGGCCAGCCCCAGCATTTT.

The chain joins TRBV7-2 to TRBJ2-2; 9 bases are shared with TRBD1. From germline, CDR1 is SGHTA and CDR2 FQGNSA. CDR3 length: 14 residues. V lost 3 bases to trimming and J lost 5 bases; unmatched junction nucleotides: 1. Here the CDR3 DNA reads TGTGCCAGCAGCTTCGGGACAGGGACCGGGGAGCTGTTTTTT. Translation gives CASSFGTGTGELFF.

This clone was detected only once. The chain uses TRBV6-1 and TRBJ1-4; 9 bases are a match to TRBD1. Trimming removed 4 bases from V and 4 bases from J; junction bases left unmatched: 7. The germline gives CDR1 MNHNS, CDR2 SASEGT. The CDR3 spans 16 residues. The CDR3 reads CASSVGPGQGNEKLFF. Here the CDR3 DNA reads TGTGCCAGCAGTGTGGGACCGGGACAGGGTAATGAAAAACTGTTTTTT.

The J gene is TRBJ1-1, the V gene TRBV5-1; 9 bases map to TRBD1. Germline CDR1 SGHRS, CDR2 YFSETQ. V was clipped by 4 bases and J by 3 bases; unmatched bases: 7. CDR3 size: 15 residues. CDR3 nucleotides: TGCGCCAGCAGCGGGCCGGGACAGGGACACACTGAAGCTTTCTTT. This translates into CASSGPGQGHTEAFF.